The next 7 T cell receptor beta chains were all read from a single sample in a study of OX40 agonist ivuxolimab in advanced cancers. Profiled with immunoSEQ multiplex PCR; TCRdb holds only in-frame clones, not every one. The data show tens of thousands of clones, with over 75% seen just once and over 0.75% held by the top ten. The sample consisted of CD4+ or CD8+ T cells sorted from blood, taken in a trial of the OX40 agonist ivuxolimab. The receptors stem from an adult with an advanced solid tumor such as melanoma, head and neck, liver or kidney cancer.

V is TRBV6-5 and J is TRBJ2-7; D possibly corresponds to TRBD1 (6 bases). The germline V gene has CDR1 MNHEY and CDR2 SVGAGI. This CDR3 is built from 14 residues. V was cut by 6 bases and J by 2 bases, with 14 bases left in between. The CDR3 DNA follows: TGTGCCAGCAGGAGGACAGTTAGCACCTACGAGCAGTACTTC. Translation: CASRRTVSTYEQYF.

The chain couples TRBV2 to TRBJ1-3, with TRBD1 matching over 9 bases. The CDR3 has 15 amino acids. The V gene's germline CDR1 is SNHLY and CDR2 FYNNEI. V lost 5 bases, J lost 4 bases, and 6 bases stayed unmatched. The CDR3 DNA reads TGTGCCAGCAGTCAACAGGGGGCGGACGGAAACACCATATATTTT. This sequence encodes CASSQQGADGNTIYF.

This clone was found a few times. This chain uses TRBV30 with TRBJ2-3; 7 nucleotides line up with TRBD2. In germline, CDR1 is GTSNPN, CDR2 SVGIG (reference sequence). The CDR3 is 14 amino acids. Germline trimming cut 5 bases from V and 5 bases from J; bases unmatched to any gene: 10. The CDR3 DNA reads as TGTGCCTGGGAGAAGGGAGGGCCTCGAGATACGCAGTATTTT. Its protein product is CAWEKGGPRDTQYF.

This rearrangement joins TRBV4-2 to TRBJ2-3; tentative D call: TRBD1 (6 bases). The CDR3 sequence is 14 residues long. The germline V gene encodes CDR1 LGHNA and CDR2 YNFKEQ. The V end was cut by 1 base, the J end by 6 bases, with 11 bases between. CDR3 sequence (DNA): TGTGCCAGCAGCCAAGCCACGACAGGTGATACGCAGTATTTT. The encoded protein is CASSQATTGDTQYF.

The count of this clone is one. This sequence joins TRBV27 and TRBJ2-1, with D possibly being TRBD1 (6 bases). Trimming took 1 base from V and 3 from J, leaving 10 bases between them. The CDR3 length is 15 residues. Germline V gene lookup returns CDR1 MNHEY and CDR2 SMNVEV (reference sequence). The CDR3 protein is CASSLYGTSYNEQFF. CDR3 nucleotide sequence: TGTGCCAGCAGTTTATACGGGACAAGCTACAATGAGCAGTTCTTC.

This chain uses TRBV29-1 with TRBJ2-7; 10 bases agree with TRBD1. The germline CDR1 and CDR2 sequences are SQVTM and ANQGSEA. The CDR3 is 13 residues long. V shed 0 bases, J shed 9 bases, and the junction held 5 bases outside the gene matches. This CDR3 reads CSVEDGTGVAQYF. The CDR3 DNA reads as TGCAGCGTTGAAGATGGGACAGGGGTTGCGCAGTACTTC.

In this sample, this clone turned up once. The rearrangement joins TRBV7-6 to TRBJ2-7; D unresolved. Trimming took 5 bases from V and 1 from J, leaving 12 bases between them. The CDR3 has 14 residues. Per the germline V gene, CDR1 is SGHVS and CDR2 is FNYEAQ. The CDR3 nucleotides are TGTGCCAGCAGCCCCGTGAGGCTATCCTACGAGCAGTACTTC. It translates to CASSPVRLSYEQYF.